This entry features one T cell receptor beta chain sequence. This clonotype has a handful of counts. The clone's antigen remains unknown. The record has no base qualities; no much larger clone is one base away. The data were taken from a study of human T cells and chemical hapten exposure (dated by TCRdb to the early 2020s). About the investigation overall: For sensitization, 2% DPC in acetone was applied to a roughly 2 cm by roughly 2 cm area of upper inner arm skin. The libraries were sequenced as a pool, and the TCR yield per sample differed mostly because of small variations in library volumes within the pool. Each blood RNA sample was used to sequence both TCR alpha and TCR beta chains. About 27 alopecia patients gave blood for TCR sequencing at one to four time points (pre-sensitization, 2, 6 and 24 weeks). The mostly female patient cohort included alopecia areata with under or over 50% scalp involvement, alopecia totalis and alopecia universalis. Patch testing was performed on the upper back with Finn chambers containing 0.01% DPC, and the patch tests were scored after 6 days according to International Contact Dermatitis Research Group standards. Weekly therapeutic DPC doses were additionally applied to the scalp of patients throughout the roughly 25-week study period. Blood was sampled from patients pre-sensitization (week 0) and at 2, 6 and about 24 weeks after DPC sensitization. In alopecia patients, the study followed how the peripheral blood TCR repertoire changed in vivo over primary and secondary sensitization to diphenylcyclopropenone (DPC), a hapten. Study-wide findings and limitations: DPC sensitization did not change the number of TCRs with a frequency above 1 in 1000, and there was no evidence of changes in global repertoire structure. Repeated subsampling changed both the strength of the expansion versus patch-test correlation and the threshold at which that correlation became significant. Alopecia, a presumed autoimmune disease, was present in all patients, so the immune response of the patients might differ from that of healthy individuals. Patch test score correlated positively with the number of PT1 expanded TCRs, reaching significance at thresholds 8, 16 and 32 but not at 4. Compared with pre-sensitization or healthy control sets, expanded TCRs formed significantly more large CDR3 similarity clusters, which is consistent with antigen-driven responses.

Per the publication, the time point label means: patch test 1, 2 weeks after DPC sensitization. This specimen's treatment or condition label, interpreted: therapeutic diphenylcyclopropenone sensitization with weekly scalp DPC. Total RNA was isolated from unfractionated whole blood collected in Tempus Blood RNA tubes. Blood at each patch-test visit was drawn before the patch test was applied. To be eligible, patients had to be aged 18 to 70, diagnosed with alopecia and judged suitable for DPC therapy, while pregnant patients were excluded. Library generation was performed with RACE. Reads for this sample came from a NextSeq 500. Library preparation attached unique molecular identifiers to individual cDNA molecules for quantitative, reproducible TCR counting. Under the source paper's analysis protocol: A median of about 87,000 TCRs per sample was observed, with a range of roughly 20,000 to 700,000. V, J and CDR3 annotation of the TCR reads was carried out using the Decombinator software suite. To make PS versus PT1 abundance plots, every sample was subsampled to the same number of TCRs (28,000). Expanded TCRs were defined as absent before sensitization and observed at least eight times at the 2-week time point. The public reads were reprocessed in TCRdb via fastp at Q25 and MiXCR, keeping in-frame beta chains. Each entry merges the rows of one CDR3 protein and shows their most common DNA and genes. In this record, the V and J calls reflect TCRdb's handling and not the investigators' own analysis. Recorded for this sample are over 50,000 distinct CDR3 sequences; roughly 9.6% of them occurred a single time. Jointly, the top ten make up approximately 1.8% of the sample.

The specimen was whole blood, collected in connection with sensitization to the hapten diphenylcyclopropenone (DPC). This TCR was recovered from a woman aged 40 to 50 with alopecia areata. Some clones in this sample may be carry-over from other donors' samples.

DNA sequence: TGTGCCAGTAGTCCCCGCACGGCGTATAGCAATCAGCCCCAGCATTTT. The translation is CASSPRTAYSNQPQHF. Rearrangement joined TRBV19 to TRBJ1-5; the D gene is not confidently resolved. Between the V and J ends, shortened by 5 bases and 0 bases respectively, the junction contains 14 bases. From its cysteine to its phenylalanine, the CDR3 spans 16 amino acids. Left in the record is the CDR3 DNA by itself, 48 bases read in frame from the first base. The germline V gene (reference sequence) gives CDR1 as LNHDA and CDR2 as SQIVND.